One T cell receptor (beta chain) is described in this entry. Its antigen is not known. Time point noted: blood 2 weeks post-SBRT. Treatment of the sample: 15 Gy SBRT to primary tumor, nephrectomy 4 weeks later. Radiation-treated patients gave blood at baseline, week 2 and week 4. The tumor was a clear cell renal cell carcinoma. The CDR3 is 13 residues long. The trim removed 6 bases at V and 2 bases at J, leaving 3 bases unmatched. The germline gives CDR1 LNHDA, CDR2 SQIVND (reference sequence). The data are from a study of radiation and T cells in renal cell carcinoma. Study outcomes and limitations: Top tumor clonotypes rose in blood 2 weeks post-radiation, then contracted.

TCRdb keeps only in-frame clones here, not all; method: immunoSEQ multiplex PCR. The top ten clones hold roughly 6.1% of a sample with over 55,000 clones, 70% to 80% of them seen once. The sample was blood, taken from a patient whose treatment included radiotherapy and nephrectomy. The sequence was obtained from a man aged 60 to 69 with renal cell carcinoma. The chain links TRBV19 to TRBJ1-1, with 7 positions matching TRBD1. The CDR3 DNA is TGTGCCAGTAGGACAGGGAAAAACACTGAAGCTTTCTTT. It specifies CASRTGKNTEAFF.